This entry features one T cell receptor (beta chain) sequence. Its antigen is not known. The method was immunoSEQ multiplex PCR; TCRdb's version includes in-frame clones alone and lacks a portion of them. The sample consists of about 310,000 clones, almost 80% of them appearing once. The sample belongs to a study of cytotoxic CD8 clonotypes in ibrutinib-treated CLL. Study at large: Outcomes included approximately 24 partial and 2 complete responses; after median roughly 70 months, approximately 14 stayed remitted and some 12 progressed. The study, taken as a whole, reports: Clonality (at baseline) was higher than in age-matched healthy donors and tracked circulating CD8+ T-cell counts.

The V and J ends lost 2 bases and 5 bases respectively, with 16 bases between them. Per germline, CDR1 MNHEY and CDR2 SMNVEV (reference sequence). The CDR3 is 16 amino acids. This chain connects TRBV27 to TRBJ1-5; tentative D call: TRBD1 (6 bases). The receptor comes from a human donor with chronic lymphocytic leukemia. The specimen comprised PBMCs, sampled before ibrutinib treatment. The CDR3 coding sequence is TGTGCCAGCAGTTTACAACACAGGGCGGAGGATCAGCCCCAGCATTTT. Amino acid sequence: CASSLQHRAEDQPQHF.